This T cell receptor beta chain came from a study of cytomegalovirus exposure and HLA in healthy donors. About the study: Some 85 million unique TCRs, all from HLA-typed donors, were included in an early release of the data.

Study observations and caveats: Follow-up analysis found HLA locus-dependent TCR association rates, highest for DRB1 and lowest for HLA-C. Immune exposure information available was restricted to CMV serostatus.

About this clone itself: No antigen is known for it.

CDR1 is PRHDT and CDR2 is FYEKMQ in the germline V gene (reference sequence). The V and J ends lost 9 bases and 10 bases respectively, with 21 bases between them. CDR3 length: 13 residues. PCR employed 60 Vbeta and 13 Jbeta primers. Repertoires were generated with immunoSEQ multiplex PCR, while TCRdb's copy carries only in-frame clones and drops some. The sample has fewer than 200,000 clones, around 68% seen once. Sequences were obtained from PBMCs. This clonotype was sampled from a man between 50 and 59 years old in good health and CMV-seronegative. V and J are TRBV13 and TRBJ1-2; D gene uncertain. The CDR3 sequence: CASTIGRRDDYTF. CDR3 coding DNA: TGTGCCAGTACAATTGGGAGACGCGATGACTACACCTTC.